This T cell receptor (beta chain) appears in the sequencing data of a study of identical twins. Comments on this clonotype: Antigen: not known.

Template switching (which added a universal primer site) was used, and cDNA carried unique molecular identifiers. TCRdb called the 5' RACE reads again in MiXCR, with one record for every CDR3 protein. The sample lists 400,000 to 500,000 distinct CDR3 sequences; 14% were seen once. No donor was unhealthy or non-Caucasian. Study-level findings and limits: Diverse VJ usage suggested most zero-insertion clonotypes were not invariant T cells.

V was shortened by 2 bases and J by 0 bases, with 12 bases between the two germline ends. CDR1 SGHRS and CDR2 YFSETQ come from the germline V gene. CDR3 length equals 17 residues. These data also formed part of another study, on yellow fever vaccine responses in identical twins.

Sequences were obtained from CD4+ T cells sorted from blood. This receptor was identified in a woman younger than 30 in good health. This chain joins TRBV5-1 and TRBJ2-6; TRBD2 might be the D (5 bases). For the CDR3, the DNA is TGCGCCAGCAGCTTTGGGGTTGGGAGCTCTGGGGCCAACGTCCTGACTTTC. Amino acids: CASSFGVGSSGANVLTF.